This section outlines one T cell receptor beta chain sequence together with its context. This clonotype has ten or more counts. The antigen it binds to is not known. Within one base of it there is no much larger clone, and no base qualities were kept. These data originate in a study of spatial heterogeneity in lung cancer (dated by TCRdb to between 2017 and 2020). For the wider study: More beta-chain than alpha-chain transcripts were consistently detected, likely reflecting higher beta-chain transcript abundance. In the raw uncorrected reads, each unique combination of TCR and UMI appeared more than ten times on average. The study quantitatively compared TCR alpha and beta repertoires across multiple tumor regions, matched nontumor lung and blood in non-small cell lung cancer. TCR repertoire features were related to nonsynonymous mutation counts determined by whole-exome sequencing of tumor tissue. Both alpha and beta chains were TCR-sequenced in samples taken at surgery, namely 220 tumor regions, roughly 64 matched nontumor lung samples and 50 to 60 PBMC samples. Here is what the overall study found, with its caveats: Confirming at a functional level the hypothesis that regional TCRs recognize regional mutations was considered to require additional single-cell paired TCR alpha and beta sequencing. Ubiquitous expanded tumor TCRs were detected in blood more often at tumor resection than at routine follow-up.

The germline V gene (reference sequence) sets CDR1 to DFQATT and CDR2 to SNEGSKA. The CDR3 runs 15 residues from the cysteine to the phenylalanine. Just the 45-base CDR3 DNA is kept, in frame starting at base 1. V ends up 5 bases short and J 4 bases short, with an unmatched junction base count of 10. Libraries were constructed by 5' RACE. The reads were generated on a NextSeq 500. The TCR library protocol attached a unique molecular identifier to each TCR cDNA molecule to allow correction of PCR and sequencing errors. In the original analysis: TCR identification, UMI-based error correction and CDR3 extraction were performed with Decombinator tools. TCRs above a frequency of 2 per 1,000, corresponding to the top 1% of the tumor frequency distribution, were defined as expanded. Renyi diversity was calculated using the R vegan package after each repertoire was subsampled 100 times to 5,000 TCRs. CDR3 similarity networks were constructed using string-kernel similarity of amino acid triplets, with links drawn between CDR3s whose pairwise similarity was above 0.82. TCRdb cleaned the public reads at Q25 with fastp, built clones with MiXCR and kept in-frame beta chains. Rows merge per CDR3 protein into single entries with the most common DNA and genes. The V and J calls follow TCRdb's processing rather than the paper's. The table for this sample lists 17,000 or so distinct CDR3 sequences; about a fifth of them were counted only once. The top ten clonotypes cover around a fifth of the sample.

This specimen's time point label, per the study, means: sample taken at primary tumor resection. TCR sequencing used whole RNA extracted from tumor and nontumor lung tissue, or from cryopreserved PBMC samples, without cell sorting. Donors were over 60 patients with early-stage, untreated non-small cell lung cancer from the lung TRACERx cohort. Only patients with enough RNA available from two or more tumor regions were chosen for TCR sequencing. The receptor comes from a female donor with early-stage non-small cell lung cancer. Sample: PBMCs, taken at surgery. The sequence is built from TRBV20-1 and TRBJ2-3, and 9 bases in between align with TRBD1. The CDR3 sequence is CSAGGQGGSSDTQYF. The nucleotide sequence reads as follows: TGCAGTGCTGGGGGACAGGGAGGTAGTTCAGATACGCAGTATTTT.